Below, 16 T cell receptor beta chains from the same sample are listed, as sequenced in a study of technical replicates of blood from several donors. Method: immunoSEQ multiplex PCR; TCRdb's copy keeps in-frame clones and lacks some. Among around 81,000 clones listed, roughly 77% were seen once. Sequencing was done on a sample of PBMCs. Receptors originate from a human donor in good health. Some clones in this sample may be carry-over from other donors' samples.

The CDR3 loop reads CASRLEDTPNTEAFF. CDR3 coding DNA: TGTGCCAGCAGACTCGAGGACACCCCGAACACTGAAGCTTTCTTT. This rearrangement joins TRBV6-6 to TRBJ1-1; possible D gene TRBD1, 5 bases. Per germline, CDR1 MNHNY and CDR2 SVGAGI (reference sequence). The V and J ends lost 6 bases and 1 base respectively, with 15 bases between them. The CDR3 contains 15 residues.

The genes are TRBV5-1 and TRBJ1-4, with 10 bases that match TRBD1. J gave up 8 bases and V 4 bases, and 8 bases lay outside the gene matches. Looked up from germline, CDR1 is SGHRS and CDR2 is YFSETQ. The CDR3 length is 15 residues. The CDR3 nucleotides are TGCGCCAGCAGCCCCGGGGACAGGGGAAAAGAAAAACTGTTTTTT. Translation gives CASSPGDRGKEKLFF. The full variable domain, its missing parts supplied by reference TRBV5-1 and TRBJ1-4, is KAGVTQTPRYLIKTRGQQVTLSCSPISGHRSVSWYQQTPGQGLQFLFEYFSETQRNKGNFPGRFSGRQFSNSRSEMNVSTLELGDSALYLCASSPGDRGKEKLFFGSGTQLSVL.

This rearrangement joins TRBV6-6 to TRBJ1-2; weak D call: TRBD1 (5 bases). CDR3 length: 13 amino acids. The germline CDR1 and CDR2 sequences are MNHNY and SVGAGI (reference sequence). Trimming removed 9 bases at V and 2 bases at J, with 13 bases between. CDR3 DNA sequence: TGTGCCAGTCATTTGGGGGGGAACTATGGCTACACCTTC. Translation: CASHLGGNYGYTF.

The chain combines TRBV7-2 with TRBJ1-1, with 9 bases matching TRBD1. Germline assignment: CDR1 SGHTA and CDR2 FQGNSA. The CDR3 loop spans 16 amino acids. V lost 4 bases to trimming and J lost 4 bases; unmatched junction nucleotides: 10. The CDR3 DNA reads TGTGCCAGCAGCTACCGGGACAGGGCCTCGGGCACTGAAGCTTTCTTT. This encodes CASSYRDRASGTEAFF.

This chain connects TRBV6-1 to TRBJ2-7, with TRBD1 matching 8 bases. The germline V gene encodes CDR1 MNHNS and CDR2 SASEGT. There are 14 residues in the CDR3. V gave up 6 bases and J gave up 0 bases; unmatched junction bases: 4. The CDR3 reads CASRTGAPSYEQYF. As DNA, the CDR3 is TGTGCCAGCAGGACAGGGGCGCCCTCCTACGAGCAGTACTTC.

This clone was detected once. The chain employs TRBV7-9 and TRBJ2-7; 10 nucleotides agree with TRBD2. The CDR3 sequence is 16 residues long. The V and J ends lost 5 bases and 4 bases, in that order; junction bases with no gene match: 11. Germline CDR1 and CDR2: SEHNR and FQNEAQ (reference sequence). The CDR3 nucleotides are TGTGCCAGCAGCCTTTGGGTTAGCGGGGGGACATACGAGCAGTACTTC. Amino acids: CASSLWVSGGTYEQYF.

The CDR3: CASSSPTGRNTEAFF. In DNA form, the CDR3 reads TGTGCCAGCAGTTCACCGACAGGGAGGAACACTGAAGCTTTCTTT. This chain joins TRBV28 and TRBJ1-1; 7 bases map to TRBD1. The CDR3 spans 15 residues. V trimming: 4 bases; J trimming: 1 base; junction bases outside the gene matches: 6. CDR1 is MDHEN and CDR2 is SYDVKM in the germline V gene.

The J gene is TRBJ2-2, the V gene TRBV5-6; 8 nucleotides agree with TRBD2. Unmatched junction bases numbered 2, after V lost 1 base and J lost 3 bases. Germline CDR1 reads SGHDT; CDR2 reads YYEEEE. This CDR3 spans 15 amino acids. The CDR3 spells CASSLRGGHTGELFF. In DNA form, the CDR3 reads TGTGCCAGCAGCTTGCGGGGGGGCCACACCGGGGAGCTGTTTTTT. Combining the CDR3 with reference TRBV5-6 and TRBJ2-2 gives the whole variable domain DAGVTQSPTHLIKTRGQQVTLRCSPKSGHDTVSWYQQALGQGPQFIFQYYEEEERQRGNFPDRFSGHQFPNYSSELNVNALLLGDSALYLCASSLRGGHTGELFFGEGSRLTVL.

This chain uses TRBV18 with TRBJ1-6, with D tentatively TRBD1 (6 bases). This CDR3 has 13 residues. V was clipped by 3 bases and J by 10 bases, with 10 bases between them. In germline, CDR1 is KGHSH, CDR2 LQKENI. CDR3 sequence (DNA): TGTGCCAGCTCACCTTACAGGGAATCACCCCTCCACTTT. Translating gives CASSPYRESPLHF.

The chain recombines TRBV5-1 with TRBJ2-1; 9 bases align to TRBD2. From germline, CDR1 is SGHRS and CDR2 YFSETQ. The CDR3 covers 15 residues. V lost 0 bases to trimming and J lost 4 bases; unmatched junction nucleotides: 2. The CDR3 nucleotides read TGCGCCAGCAGCTTGGCGCGGGAGGGTTACAATGAGCAGTTCTTC. It is translated as CASSLAREGYNEQFF.

This chain links TRBV5-1 with TRBJ2-2; the match to TRBD2 covers 10 bases. This CDR3 is 14 amino acids long. Germline assignment: CDR1 SGHRS and CDR2 YFSETQ. V trimming: 4 bases; J trimming: 6 bases; junction bases outside the gene matches: 3. This CDR3 reads CASSAGLAAGELFF. The CDR3 DNA sequence: TGCGCCAGCAGCGCCGGACTAGCGGCCGGGGAGCTGTTTTTT.

The CDR3: CASSYSLGDGRSPLHF. CDR3 nucleotides: TGTGCCAGCAGTTACTCCTTGGGAGACGGGCGGTCACCCCTCCACTTT. The V call is TRBV6-5, the J call TRBJ1-6; D is uncertain. The V end was cut by 0 bases, the J end by 10 bases, with 16 bases between. CDR3 length: 16 residues. Germline V gene lookup returns CDR1 MNHEY and CDR2 SVGAGI.

This chain links TRBV2 with TRBJ2-3, with 9 nucleotides matching TRBD2. V trimming: 6 bases; J trimming: 6 bases; junction bases outside the gene matches: 7. Germline CDR1 reads SNHLY; CDR2 reads FYNNEI. The CDR3 is made up of 14 amino acids. Here the CDR3 reads CASRGGGAGDTQYF. CDR3 coding DNA: TGTGCCAGCAGAGGCGGGGGGGCCGGGGATACGCAGTATTTT.

V gene TRBV6-5 combines with J gene TRBJ2-7; 8 bases align to TRBD1. The CDR3 is 13 residues long. Trimming at V came to 5 bases and at J to 4 bases, leaving 4 bases not matched to a gene. Per the germline V gene, CDR1 is MNHEY and CDR2 is SVGAGI. CDR3 in amino acids: CASSRDRTYEQYF. The CDR3, as DNA: TGTGCCAGCAGTCGGGACAGGACATACGAGCAGTACTTC.

This clone has more than one count but fewer than ten. The chain couples TRBV30 to TRBJ1-1; D is perhaps TRBD1 (5 bases). Germline CDR1 and CDR2: GTSNPN and SVGIG (reference sequence). This CDR3 region has 15 residues. The V and J ends lost 1 base and 1 base respectively, with 13 bases between them. This chain's CDR3 is CAWSGQIVSNTEAFF. DNA for the CDR3: TGTGCCTGGAGTGGACAGATAGTATCGAACACTGAAGCTTTCTTT. Using reference TRBV30 and TRBJ1-1 for the parts outside the CDR3, the full variable domain is SQTIHQWPATLVQPVGSPLSLECTVEGTSNPNLYWYRQAAGRGLQLLFYSVGIGQISSEVPQNLSASRPQDRQFILSSKKLLLSDSGFYLCAWSGQIVSNTEAFFGQGTRLTVV.

The J gene is TRBJ1-3, the V gene TRBV7-9; D is unclear. Germline V gene lookup returns CDR1 SEHNR and CDR2 FQNEAQ (reference sequence). This CDR3 is built from 13 residues. V lost 10 bases and J 0 bases, leaving 10 bases between the germline ends. The CDR3 DNA follows: TGTGCCACACTCGCCAACTCTGGAAACACCATATATTTT. This sequence encodes CATLANSGNTIYF. Combining the CDR3 with reference TRBV7-9 and TRBJ1-3 gives the whole variable domain DTGVSQNPRHKITKRGQNVTFRCDPISEHNRLYWYRQTLGQGPEFLTYFQNEAQLEKSRLLSDRFSAERPKGSFSTLEIQRTEQGDSAMYLCATLANSGNTIYFGEGSWLTVV.